This T cell receptor beta chain emerged from a study of STAT5B mutations in CD4+ large granular lymphocyte leukemia. Using immunoSEQ multiplex PCR, the repertoire was profiled, and TCRdb retains in-frame clones only, with some absent. The sample contains about 30,000 clones, more than 75% of which appear only once. The germline gives CDR1 SGHRS, CDR2 YFSETQ. Losses at the gene ends were 2 bases for V and 4 bases for J; bases not matched to a gene: 4. The CDR3 length is 14 residues. The sequence was collected from a human donor in good health. The genes are TRBV5-1 and TRBJ2-5; 8 positions match TRBD2. Sequenced sample: CD4+ T cells from blood buffy coats. In DNA, the CDR3 is TGCGCCAGCAGCTTAAGCGGGAGAGGAGAGACCCAGTACTTC. Amino acids: CASSLSGRGETQYF.